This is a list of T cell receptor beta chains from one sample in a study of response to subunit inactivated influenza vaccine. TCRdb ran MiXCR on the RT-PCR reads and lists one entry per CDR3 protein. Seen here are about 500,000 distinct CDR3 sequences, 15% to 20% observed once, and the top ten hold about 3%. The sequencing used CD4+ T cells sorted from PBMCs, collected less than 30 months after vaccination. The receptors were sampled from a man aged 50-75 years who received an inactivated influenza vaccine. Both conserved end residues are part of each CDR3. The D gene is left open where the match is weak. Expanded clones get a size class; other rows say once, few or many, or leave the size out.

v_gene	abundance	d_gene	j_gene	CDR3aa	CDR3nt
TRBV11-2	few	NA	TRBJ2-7	CASSQQYSYEQYF	TGTGCCAGCAGTCAACAGTACTCCTACGAGCAGTACTTC
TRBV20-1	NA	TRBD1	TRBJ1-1	CSAKQGSRNTEAFF	TGCAGTGCTAAACAGGGGTCCCGGAACACTGAAGCTTTCTTT
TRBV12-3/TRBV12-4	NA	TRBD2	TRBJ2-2	CASSFRLAGVSRELFF	TGTGCCAGCAGTTTTCGGCTAGCGGGGGTCAGCCGGGAGCTGTTTTTT
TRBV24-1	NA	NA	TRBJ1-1	CATSEPGRTEAFF	TGTGCCACCAGTGAACCGGGGCGGACTGAAGCTTTCTTT
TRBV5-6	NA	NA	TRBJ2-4	CASSSRGHTKNIQYF	TGTGCCAGCAGCTCGCGCGGGCATACCAAAAACATTCAGTACTTC
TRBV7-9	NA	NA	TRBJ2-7	CASSDDFAGYEQYF	TGTGCCAGCAGCGACGATTTTGCGGGCTACGAGCAGTACTTC
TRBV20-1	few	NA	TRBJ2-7	CSALRGINSGEQYF	TGCAGTGCCTTAAGGGGGATAAACTCGGGCGAGCAGTACTTC
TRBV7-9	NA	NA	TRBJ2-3	CASSRGGASTDTQYF	TGTGCCAGCAGTCGAGGGGGGGCGAGCACAGATACGCAGTATTTT
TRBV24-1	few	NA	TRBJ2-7	CATSLDGEQYF	TGTGCCACCAGTCTGGACGGCGAGCAGTACTTC
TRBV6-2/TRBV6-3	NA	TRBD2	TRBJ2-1	CASRPTTSGGYNEQFF	TGTGCCAGCAGGCCCACGACTAGCGGGGGTTACAATGAGCAGTTCTTC
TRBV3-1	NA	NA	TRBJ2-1	CASSQDPGFSSYNEQFF	TGTGCCAGCAGCCAAGATCCCGGTTTTAGCTCCTACAATGAGCAGTTCTTC
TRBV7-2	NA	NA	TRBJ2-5	CASRGDSLTTQYF	TGTGCCAGCAGGGGTGATTCTCTGACGACCCAGTACTTC
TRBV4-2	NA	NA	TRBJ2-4	CASSQEGGLIQYF	TGTGCCAGCAGCCAAGAGGGGGGACTCATTCAGTACTTC
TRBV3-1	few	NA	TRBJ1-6	CASSHTVAWGSYNSPLHF	TGTGCCAGCAGCCATACAGTAGCCTGGGGCTCCTATAATTCACCCCTCCACTTT
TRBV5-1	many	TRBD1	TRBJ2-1	CASSLLQGAGNEQFF	TGCGCCAGCAGCTTATTACAGGGGGCCGGCAATGAGCAGTTCTTC
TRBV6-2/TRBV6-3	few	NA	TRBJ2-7	CASSNFQGSRDEQYF	TGTGCCAGCAGTAACTTTCAGGGGAGTAGAGACGAGCAGTACTTC
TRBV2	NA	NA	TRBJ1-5	CAGQRGAGTQHF	TGTGCCGGACAGAGGGGGGCGGGGACCCAGCATTTT
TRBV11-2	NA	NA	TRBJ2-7	CASSGAVTYEQYF	TGTGCCAGCAGCGGGGCCGTCACCTACGAGCAGTACTTC
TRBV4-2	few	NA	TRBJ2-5	CASSQDPREETQYF	TGTGCCAGCAGCCAAGATCCGCGGGAAGAGACCCAGTACTTC
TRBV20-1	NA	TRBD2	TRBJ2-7	CSAGGLAYEQYF	TGCAGTGCTGGAGGACTAGCCTACGAGCAGTACTTC
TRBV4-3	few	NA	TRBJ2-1	CASSQYHTGSSYNEQFF	TGCGCCAGCAGCCAATATCACACAGGGAGCTCCTACAATGAGCAGTTCTTC
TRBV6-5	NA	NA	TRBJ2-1	CASSFRITGYSNEQFF	TGTGCCAGCAGTTTCCGAATTACAGGGTATAGCAATGAGCAGTTCTTC
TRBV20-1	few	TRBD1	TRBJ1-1	CSALNPQGATEAFF	TGCAGTGCTTTAAACCCTCAGGGGGCCACTGAAGCTTTCTTT
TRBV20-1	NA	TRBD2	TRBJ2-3	CSASRSSGRHPDTQYF	TGCAGTGCTAGCCGATCAAGCGGGAGGCACCCAGATACGCAGTATTTT
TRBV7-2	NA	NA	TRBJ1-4	CASSRGQSEKLFF	TGTGCCAGCAGCCGAGGACAGTCAGAAAAACTGTTTTTT
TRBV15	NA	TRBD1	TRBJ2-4	CATSRDLGQGDIQYF	TGTGCCACCAGCAGAGATCTAGGGCAGGGGGACATTCAGTACTTC
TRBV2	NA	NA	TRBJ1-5	CASIEGMGQPQHF	TGTGCCAGCATCGAAGGGATGGGGCAGCCCCAGCATTTT